This entry concerns a single T cell receptor beta chain. This clone's antigen is unknown. No much larger clone is present one base from it, and per-base qualities are unavailable. Whole blood was collected in K2EDTA tubes by collaborating institutions according to the institutions' own protocols. For TCRbeta analysis, collaborators shipped samples in one of three forms: frozen whole blood, isolated PBMCs, or DNA extracted from either of those sample types. These data belong to a study of blood T cell repertoires in COVID-19 (dated by TCRdb to about 2020). As for the study more broadly: The collaborator samples originated in the United States, Italy and Spain and spanned the acute and convalescent phases of COVID-19. Where available, HLA class I and class II types were taken from metadata supplied by the sample provider and were not determined by assay-based typing. A freely available public database, intended as a resource for researchers studying the immune response to SARS-CoV-2, is where the repertoires were released. Sample metadata almost always included a de-identified subject ID, COVID-19 status, age in years and sex. The prospective study material was composed of cDNA or gDNA derived from T cells, B-cell-depleted T cells, or PBMCs. Subjects who had been exposed to COVID-19, were actively infected with it, or had recovered from it provided the deeply sampled blood TCRbeta repertoires that made up the dataset. The samples were drawn from the first 160 participants of the ongoing ImmuneRACE study and from over 950 subjects provided by 6 global collaborators. Points the paper makes about the study in general: The amount of clinical and demographic metadata varied by source and participant and was provided uncurated.

Per the germline V gene (reference sequence), GTSNPN is the CDR1 and SVGIG is the CDR2. The CDR3 has 14 amino acids, counting the end cysteine and phenylalanine. The entry retains the CDR3 DNA only, 42 bases that are in frame from base 1. V lost 2 bases and J lost 5 bases, and the count of bases not matched to a germline gene is 2. The immunoSEQ Assay, a bias-controlled multiplex PCR, was used to amplify TCRbeta CDR3 regions from genomic DNA. The source study handled its data this way. Nucleated cell counts per sample were estimated from amplification of reference gene primers within the assay. To quantify the absolute abundance of each unique TCRbeta CDR3 rearrangement, sequence reads were collapsed and filtered. Productive Simpson clonality was computed per sample as the square root of Simpson's diversity index over productive rearrangements. In its TCRdb copy, this immuneACCESS table keeps in-frame sequences only and misses some clones. Where compared with another copy, unresolved V genes explain less than half of these, and the others have no known cause. The V and J calls and the clone size are those of that table, but D and trimming were determined from the DNA. In this sample the table shows just under 350,000 clones, over 70% of which occur a single time. 2.5% to 3% of the sample is held by the ten biggest clonotypes.

The TCR sequence derives from a man aged 30 to 45 with active or convalescent COVID-19. In this chain, TRBV30 is recombined with TRBJ2-5; 13 bases in the junction line up with TRBD2. The specimen was peripheral blood. The CDR3 region has the sequence CAWSQTSGGETQYF. DNA sequence: TGTGCCTGGAGTCAGACTAGCGGGGGGGAGACCCAGTACTTC.